Below, 4 T cell receptor beta chains from the same sample are listed, as sequenced in a study of cytomegalovirus exposure and HLA in healthy donors. Researchers ran the PCR with 60 Vbeta and 13 Jbeta primers. Libraries were prepared by immunoSEQ multiplex PCR; TCRdb keeps only in-frame clonotypes and omits some of them. Of roughly 140,000 clones listed, approximately 80% were seen once; the top ten hold roughly 1.6%. Sequencing was done on a sample of PBMCs. The receptors come from a woman between 40 and 55 years old in good health and CMV-seronegative.

The chain links TRBV6-4 to TRBJ2-7, with D tentatively TRBD1 (5 bases). The germline gives CDR1 MRHNA, CDR2 SNTAGT. The CDR3 is made up of 15 amino acids. The V gene lost 2 bases and the J gene lost 2 bases, with 13 bases spanning the gap. CDR3 protein: CASSDGAVPPYEQYF. Written as DNA, the CDR3 is TGTGCCAGCAGTGACGGGGCAGTCCCTCCCTACGAGCAGTACTTC.

This clone showed up just a few times. The chain joins TRBV5-1 to TRBJ2-7; D is perhaps TRBD2 (6 bases). The CDR3 sequence is 14 residues long. The V and J ends lost 0 bases and 7 bases respectively, with 14 bases between them. Per the germline V gene, CDR1 is SGHRS and CDR2 is YFSETQ. The CDR3 spells CASSLGRGAGEQYF. In DNA form, the CDR3 reads TGCGCCAGCAGCTTGGGACGGGGCGCGGGGGAGCAGTACTTC.

This chain uses TRBV19 with TRBJ1-2, with D possibly being TRBD1 (6 bases). CDR3 length: 12 residues. The germline V and J ends were trimmed by 6 bases and 8 bases, with 13 bases remaining between them. From germline, CDR1 is LNHDA and CDR2 SQIVND (reference sequence). The CDR3 DNA reads TGTGCCAGTAGGCTCGGGGGGGGCGGCTACACCTTC. This gives the protein CASRLGGGGYTF.

This chain links TRBV27 with TRBJ2-1, with D tentatively TRBD2 (6 bases). V shed 3 bases and J shed 0 bases, with 12 bases lying between them. This CDR3 contains 16 residues. CDR1 is MNHEY and CDR2 is SMNVEV in the germline V gene (reference sequence). In nucleotides, the CDR3 is TGTGCCAGCAGTTTTCGGGGGAGACCCTCCTACAATGAGCAGTTCTTC. Protein sequence: CASSFRGRPSYNEQFF.